A single sample gave rise to the 24 T cell receptor beta chains below, sequenced in a study of blood T cell repertoires in COVID-19. Profiled with immunoSEQ multiplex PCR; TCRdb holds only in-frame clones, not every one. The profile covers around 80,000 clones, with 83% appearing a single time and around 27% taken by the ten largest. The specimen was peripheral blood. Every receptor here comes from a woman older than 75 with acute or convalescent COVID-19.

The chain recombines TRBV7-9 with TRBJ2-1; D perhaps matches TRBD2 (6 bases). V dropped 4 bases and J dropped 0 bases, with 22 bases sitting between them. The length of the CDR3 is 19 residues. In germline, CDR1 is SEHNR, CDR2 FQNEAQ (reference sequence). The chain's CDR3 is CASSSNPGLQISSYNEQFF. CDR3 sequence (DNA): TGTGCCAGCAGCTCCAATCCGGGACTCCAAATAAGCTCCTACAATGAGCAGTTCTTC.

The V call is TRBV2, the J call TRBJ2-7; 8 bases fit TRBD1. The junction had 11 bases not matched to a gene; V was cut back by 4 bases and J by 6 bases. This CDR3 region has 15 residues. Germline V CDR1 and CDR2: SNHLY, FYNNEI. The CDR3 protein is CASSARTGPGPEQYF. The CDR3 DNA reads TGTGCCAGCAGTGCCCGGACAGGGCCCGGGCCCGAGCAGTACTTC.

The V gene is TRBV19, the J gene TRBJ1-2; the D gene is possibly TRBD1 (5 bases). V dropped 6 bases and J dropped 9 bases, with 17 bases sitting between them. This CDR3 is 13 amino acids long. Germline CDR1 and CDR2: LNHDA and SQIVND (reference sequence). The CDR3 bases are TGTGCCAGTAGGAAGCCGGACGGGGGAAGCTACACCTTC. Protein sequence: CASRKPDGGSYTF. Supplemented by reference TRBV19 and TRBJ1-2, the full variable domain reads DGGITQSPKYLFRKEGQNVTLSCEQNLNHDAMYWYRQDPGQGLRLIYYSQIVNDFQKGDIAEGYSVSREKKESFPLTVTSAQKNPTAFYLCASRKPDGGSYTFGSGTRLTVV.

V usage is TRBV28 and J usage is TRBJ2-1; 9 bases match TRBD1. This CDR3 region has 13 residues. J lost 9 bases, V lost 7 bases, and 7 bases had no gene match. Germline values: CDR1 MDHEN, CDR2 SYDVKM. As DNA, the CDR3 is TGTGCCAGCATGAACAGGGGGCTGGGTGAGCAGTTCTTC. This gives the protein CASMNRGLGEQFF. Looking up the rest from reference TRBV28 and TRBJ2-1 gives the full variable domain: DVKVTQSSRYLVKRTGEKVFLECVQDMDHENMFWYRQDPGLGLRLIYFSYDVKMKEKGDIPEGYSVSREKKERFSLILESASTNQTSMYLCASMNRGLGEQFFGPGTRLTVL.

V is TRBV7-3 and J is TRBJ2-2; no reliable D call. The V end lost 5 bases, the J end lost 0 bases, and 10 bases lay between the germline ends. This CDR3 is built from 15 residues. The V gene's germline CDR1 is SGHTA and CDR2 FQGTGA. In DNA form, the CDR3 reads TGTGCCAGCAGCATCGACACGACGAACACCGGGGAGCTGTTTTTT. Amino acid sequence: CASSIDTTNTGELFF.

The chain has TRBV4-1 and TRBJ2-7; D is unresolved. CDR3 length: 15 residues. Germline V gene data show CDR1 as MGHRA and CDR2 as YSYEKL. The V and J ends lost 1 base and 0 bases respectively, with 10 bases between them. CDR3 nucleotides: TGCGCCAGCAGCCAAGTGCCGGGTCTCTCCTACGAGCAGTACTTC. Protein sequence: CASSQVPGLSYEQYF.

J is TRBJ2-5 and V is TRBV18, with TRBD1 matching over 11 bases. The CDR3 covers 15 residues. The germline gives CDR1 KGHSH, CDR2 LQKENI. Trimming at V came to 4 bases and at J to 1 base, leaving 2 bases not matched to a gene. In DNA form, the CDR3 reads TGTGCCAGCTCACTCGGGACAGGGGGCCAAGAGACCCAGTACTTC. Residues: CASSLGTGGQETQYF.

V usage is TRBV11-2 and J usage is TRBJ2-2, with 10 positions matching TRBD1. From germline, CDR1 is SGHAT and CDR2 FQNNGV. The CDR3 sequence is 16 residues long. V dropped 7 bases and J dropped 5; count of bases not matched to a gene: 10. The CDR3 protein is CASTQGDRGTTGELFF. In DNA form, the CDR3 reads TGTGCCAGCACCCAAGGGGACAGGGGCACTACCGGGGAGCTGTTTTTT.

The table lists this clone with a few counts. J is TRBJ2-1 and V is TRBV23-1; 10 bases agree with TRBD2. TRBV23-1 is treated as an ORF (open reading frame) with a function not yet certain. The V gene end was trimmed by 0 bases and the J gene end by 7 bases; junction bases not matched to a gene: 6. The CDR3 sequence is 16 residues long. DNA for the CDR3: TGCGCCAGCAGTCAATCGAGCCTAGCGGGAGATAATGAGCAGTTCTTC. Translated: CASSQSSLAGDNEQFF.

The chain uses TRBV24-1 and TRBJ2-5, with D possibly TRBD1 on 5 matching bases. The ends were cut back, 3 bases at V and 1 base at J, with 8 bases in the middle. Germline V gene sequence: CDR1 KGHDR, CDR2 SFDVKD. The CDR3 totals 14 residues. This CDR3 reads CATSDRTIQETQYF. The CDR3 DNA reads TGTGCCACCAGTGATCGGACAATCCAAGAGACCCAGTACTTC.

The rearrangement joins TRBV24-1 to TRBJ2-1, with D possibly TRBD1 on 6 matching bases. The V end lost 1 base, the J end lost 13 bases, and 13 bases lay between the germline ends. The germline CDR1 and CDR2 sequences are KGHDR and SFDVKD. The CDR3 has 13 amino acids. CDR3 nucleotides: TGTGCCACCAGTGATTTTGGCGACAGGCCACAGTTCTTC. This sequence encodes CATSDFGDRPQFF.

The chain is built from TRBV5-4 and TRBJ2-3; TRBD2 aligns across 8 bases. Germline-derived CDR1 and CDR2 are SGHNT and YYREEE (reference sequence). The CDR3 has 16 residues. V was pared by 2 bases and J by 2 bases, with 7 bases of the junction left unmatched. The CDR3 DNA reads as TGTGCCAGCAGCTTAGCGGCGGGAGGACTCACAGATACGCAGTATTTT. It codes for CASSLAAGGLTDTQYF.

With respect to this clone: The same CDR3 arises from other DNA sequences in this sample as well. The chain links TRBV7-8 to TRBJ1-5, with TRBD1 identical over 9 bases. The germline V gene encodes CDR1 SGHVS and CDR2 FQNEAQ. The CDR3 spans 15 residues. J was trimmed by 1 base and V by 4 bases; bases with no gene match: 2. In nucleotides, the CDR3 is TGTGCCAGCAGCTCAGGACAGGGGAGCAATCAGCCCCAGCATTTT. This translates into CASSSGQGSNQPQHF.

This clone was picked up one time. This chain connects TRBV19 to TRBJ2-3, with D perhaps TRBD2 (6 bases). Germline V gives CDR1 LNHDA, CDR2 SQIVND (reference sequence). The CDR3 runs to 12 residues. Between the trimmed V and J ends, which lost 6 bases and 6 bases, there was a span of 10 bases. This chain's CDR3 is CASRGRGDTQYF. CDR3 DNA sequence: TGTGCCAGTAGAGGCCGGGGGGATACGCAGTATTTT.

The chain carries TRBV6-6 and TRBJ1-5; D unclear. The germline V gene has CDR1 MNHNY and CDR2 SVGAGI (reference sequence). The CDR3 is 19 residues long. Trimming removed 5 bases at V and 1 base at J, with 24 bases between. For the CDR3, the DNA is TGTGCCAGCAGTCCCGGGGAGGGCGAACCTCCCCCGAGCAATCAGCCCCAGCATTTT. Protein product: CASSPGEGEPPPSNQPQHF.

The chain has TRBV6-2 or TRBV6-3 and TRBJ2-2, with no clear D. V lost 5 bases to trimming and J lost 0 bases, with 13 bases between them. Germline V CDR1 and CDR2: MNHEY, SVGEGT. The length of the CDR3 is 16 residues. DNA of the CDR3: TGTGCCAGCAGTAAGCAACAGAAATCGAACACCGGGGAGCTGTTTTTT. Its protein product is CASSKQQKSNTGELFF.

The chain carries TRBV10-3 and TRBJ2-1, with 8 bases that match TRBD1. CDR3 size: 13 residues. V was pared by 6 bases and J by 7 bases, with 5 bases of the junction left unmatched. CDR1 ENHRY and CDR2 SYGVKD come from the germline V gene. This chain's CDR3 is CAIRDRVANEQFF. CDR3 coding DNA: TGTGCCATCAGGGACAGGGTCGCGAATGAGCAGTTCTTC.

Here the CDR3 reads CASSPPGSGKDTQYF. The CDR3 DNA reads as TGTGCCAGCTCACCTCCGGGATCAGGCAAAGATACGCAGTATTTT. This sequence joins TRBV18 and TRBJ2-3; the D gene is possibly TRBD2 (5 bases). CDR1 is KGHSH, CDR2 LQKENI, per germline. Trimming took 3 bases from V and 5 from J, leaving 15 bases between them. This CDR3 is built from 15 residues. Full variable domain (rest looked up from reference TRBV18 and TRBJ2-3): NAGVMQNPRHLVRRRGQEARLRCSPMKGHSHVYWYRQLPEEGLKFMVYLQKENIIDESGMPKERFSAEFPKEGPSILRIQQVVRGDSAAYFCASSPPGSGKDTQYFGPGTRLTVL.

This chain uses TRBV27 with TRBJ2-2; D possibly corresponds to TRBD1 (5 bases). V was trimmed by 5 bases and J by 1 base, leaving 11 bases between them. This CDR3 is 15 amino acids long. Germline CDR1 is MNHEY and CDR2 is SMNVEV (reference sequence). CDR3 DNA sequence: TGTGCCAGCAGTGCCTTTACAGGGAACACCGGGGAGCTGTTTTTT. It codes for CASSAFTGNTGELFF.

The chain employs TRBV19 and TRBJ2-3; the match to TRBD2 covers 12 bases. The germline V gene encodes CDR1 LNHDA and CDR2 SQIVND (reference sequence). After removal of 6 bases from V and 2 bases from J, the junction contained 12 bases not matched to a gene. This CDR3 spans 18 amino acids. CDR3 sequence reads: CASSRLAGVGGDTDTQYF. The CDR3, as DNA: TGTGCCAGTAGCCGACTAGCGGGAGTTGGAGGGGACACAGATACGCAGTATTTT.

The chain is built from TRBV7-2 and TRBJ1-5, with D hard to call. Per the germline V gene, CDR1 is SGHTA and CDR2 is FQGNSA. The CDR3 runs to 13 residues. V dropped 2 bases and J dropped 7 bases, with 9 bases sitting between them. CDR3 nucleotide sequence: TGTGCCAGCAGCTTAAGAATGCGGCAGCCCCAGCATTTT. Translated, it gives CASSLRMRQPQHF.

The V and J genes are TRBV5-4 and TRBJ2-7, with TRBD2 matching 11 bases. The V gene end was trimmed by 3 bases and the J gene end by 0 bases; junction bases not matched to a gene: 5. Germline CDR1 is SGHNT and CDR2 is YYREEE (reference sequence). The CDR3 extends over 16 amino acids. CDR3: CASSYGLAGASYEQYF. CDR3 DNA sequence: TGTGCCAGCAGCTACGGACTAGCGGGTGCCTCCTACGAGCAGTACTTC.

V and J are TRBV19 and TRBJ1-3; a possible D gene is TRBD1 (5 bases). CDR1 and CDR2 from the germline V gene are LNHDA and SQIVND (reference sequence). This CDR3 spans 16 amino acids. The V end lost 5 bases, the J end lost 0 bases, and 14 bases lay between the germline ends. The CDR3 coding sequence is TGTGCCAGTAGTCCGCTGGACATCTCCTCTGGAAACACCATATATTTT. This codes for CASSPLDISSGNTIYF.

The J gene is TRBJ1-6, the V gene TRBV4-3; 8 bases map to TRBD1. Germline V CDR1 and CDR2: LGHNA, YSLEER. V was pared by 1 base and J by 10 bases, with 9 bases of the junction left unmatched. This CDR3 spans 16 amino acids. The CDR3 protein is CASSQGADRVESPLHF. CDR3 DNA: TGCGCCAGCAGCCAAGGAGCGGACAGGGTGGAGTCACCCCTCCACTTT.